The clone carrying this T cell receptor beta chain has just a few counts. These data are taken from a study of T cells after yellow fever vaccination. As for the study in general: For low cell numbers, libraries were made with SMART-Seq v4 Ultra Low Input.

MiXCR, run by TCRdb on the 5' RACE reads, gives a single entry per CDR3 protein. In the table there are some 170,000 distinct CDR3 sequences, approximately 10% of which are singletons. CDR1 SGHVS and CDR2 FQNEAQ come from the germline V gene. Trimming removed 5 bases from V and 3 bases from J; junction bases left unmatched: 19. The CDR3 covers 19 residues. This receptor was obtained from a man in his late teens or twenties who received the YFV17D yellow fever vaccine. The specimen was CD8+ T cells sorted from PBMCs, collected 45 days after the yellow fever booster vaccination. This chain connects TRBV7-8 to TRBJ2-3; TRBD1 aligns across 8 bases. The CDR3 sequence is CASSRGWTGYGEQTDTQYF. CDR3 nucleotide sequence: TGTGCCAGCAGCCGCGGGTGGACAGGGTATGGAGAACAGACAGATACGCAGTATTTT.